These T cell receptor beta chains were read from a single sample in a study of T cell changes during pregnancy in multiple sclerosis. Repertoires were generated with immunoSEQ multiplex PCR, while TCRdb's copy carries only in-frame clones and drops some. Here the sample spans about 64,000 clones, around 90% being singletons. The specimen comprised peripheral blood, sampled in the second trimester of pregnancy. Every receptor here comes from a female donor with multiple sclerosis, enrolled in a pregnancy study. Both conserved end residues are part of each CDR3. A D gene is named only where the DNA matches it firmly. A row's size may be missing; if present it is once, few, many or a size class.

TRBV7-6	.	TRBJ2-7	.	TGTGCCAGCAGCTTAACCGGCTCCCACAGCCCCTACGAGCAGTACTTC	CASSLTGSHSPYEQYF
TRBV6-5	few	TRBJ1-6	TRBD1	TGTGCCAGCAGTACAACAGGGGATAATTCACCCCTCCACTTT	CASSTTGDNSPLHF
TRBV6-1	.	TRBJ1-1	.	TGTGCCAGCAGTGAAATGGGCTCAATAGGAACTGAAGCTTTCTTT	CASSEMGSIGTEAFF
TRBV19	.	TRBJ1-6	.	TGTGCCAGTAGTACTGGGGAGCTGATTTCACCCCTCCACTTT	CASSTGELISPLHF
TRBV5-1	.	TRBJ1-6	TRBD1	TGCGCCAGCAGCACAGGACAGGGGGGGAATTCACCCCTCCACTTT	CASSTGQGGNSPLHF
TRBV10-3	.	TRBJ2-3	TRBD1	TGTGCCACGAATCCGACAGGGGGACGCACAGATACGCAGTATTTT	CATNPTGGRTDTQYF
TRBV27	.	TRBJ2-1	.	TGTGCCAGCAGTTTTAGGAGACCCTACAATGAGCAGTTCTTC	CASSFRRPYNEQFF
TRBV30	.	TRBJ2-7	.	TGTGCCTGGGGGTCACGGGGGTACTCCTACGAGCAGTACTTC	CAWGSRGYSYEQYF
TRBV23-1	.	TRBJ1-1	TRBD1	TGCGCCAGCAGTCAATCTAAGCCGCCAGGGGGAAAAGGGAACACTGAAGCTTTCTTT	CASSQSKPPGGKGNTEAFF
TRBV9	.	TRBJ2-3	.	TGTGCCAGCAGCGCTCGGGGGGCTGGATCGCACAGCACAGATACGCAGTATTTT	CASSARGAGSHSTDTQYF
TRBV30	.	TRBJ1-1	TRBD1	TGTGCCTGGAGCTACGGGACAGGGCCTGAAGCTTTCTTT	CAWSYGTGPEAFF
TRBV7-2	once	TRBJ2-1	.	TGTGCCAGCAGCTTAGACTGGGGCGGTGGGTTCTTC	CASSLDWGGGFF
TRBV12-5	.	TRBJ1-5	.	TGTGCTAGTGGTTTGGTCCTGGATGGACAGCCTCTAACAAATCAGCCCCAGCATTTT	CASGLVLDGQPLTNQPQHF
TRBV5-1	.	TRBJ2-2	TRBD1	TGCGCCAGCAGCTTGGGTAGGGGGCAGATGAACACCGGGGAGCTGTTTTTT	CASSLGRGQMNTGELFF
TRBV7-5	.	TRBJ2-2	.	TGTGCCAGAAGCTCTGCTGGGGGGAGCGGGGGGAACACCGGGGAGCTGTTTTTT	CARSSAGGSGGNTGELFF
TRBV5-5	.	TRBJ1-5	.	TGTGCCAGCAGCTTGGCCCAGGGCGTGAATCAGCCCCAGCATTTT	CASSLAQGVNQPQHF
TRBV5-1	.	TRBJ2-5	TRBD2	TGCGCCAGCAACGGGGGGGCCTTCGAAGAGACCCAGTACTTC	CASNGGAFEETQYF
TRBV7-9	.	TRBJ1-1	.	TGTGCCAGCAGCTTTGGCGGGGACACTGAAGCTTTCTTT	CASSFGGDTEAFF
TRBV7-9	.	TRBJ2-7	.	TGTGCCAGCAGCTCCCCAGGGGTCGACACGTCTCCCTACGAGCAGTACTTC	CASSSPGVDTSPYEQYF
TRBV10-1	.	TRBJ1-6	.	TGCGCCAGCAGTGAGCGACTCAATTCACCCCTCCACTTT	CASSERLNSPLHF
TRBV11-2	.	TRBJ2-5	TRBD1	TGTGCCAGCAGCGTGACAGGGGTGGAGACCCAGTACTTC	CASSVTGVETQYF
TRBV18	.	TRBJ2-1	TRBD1	TGTGCCAGCTCACTATGGGACAGTTACAATGAGCAGTTCTTC	CASSLWDSYNEQFF
TRBV30	.	TRBJ1-6	TRBD1	TGTGCCTGGAGTGTATCCTGGGGGGAAAAAGGGGGCGATTCACCCCTCCACTTT	CAWSVSWGEKGGDSPLHF
TRBV7-2	.	TRBJ1-6	.	TGTGCCAGCAGCTTAGGGGCAGGGTATTCACCCCTCCACTTT	CASSLGAGYSPLHF
TRBV5-1	.	TRBJ2-7	.	TGCGCCAGCAGCCTACTACCGGGACTGAACTACGAGCAGTACTTC	CASSLLPGLNYEQYF
TRBV7-8	.	TRBJ2-5	.	TGTGCCAGCAGCCCTACACCAAATGAGGAGGAGACCCAGTACTTC	CASSPTPNEEETQYF
TRBV5-1	once	TRBJ2-3	TRBD2	TGCGCCAGCAGTAGCGGGGGGGCAGATACGCAGTATTTT	CASSSGGADTQYF
TRBV5-1	.	TRBJ1-6	TRBD1	TGCGCCAGCAGCGTGGGACAGAATAATTCACCCCTCCACTTT	CASSVGQNNSPLHF
TRBV7-9	once	TRBJ1-2	.	TGTGCCAGCAGCCGGGGGGATGGGTCTGTCTATGGCTACACCTTC	CASSRGDGSVYGYTF
TRBV29-1	.	TRBJ1-2	.	TGCAGCGTTCTGAATCAGAACTATGGCTACACCTTC	CSVLNQNYGYTF
TRBV6-1	.	TRBJ1-5	.	TGTGCCAGCACCGATCAGGGATACCAGCCCCAGCATTTT	CASTDQGYQPQHF
TRBV9	.	TRBJ1-1	TRBD1	TGTGCCAGCAGCCAAGGACAGGGCACTGAAGCTTTCTTT	CASSQGQGTEAFF
TRBV5-1	.	TRBJ1-1	.	TGCGCCAGCAGCTTGGAAGGACTAAGGATGGGCACTGAAGCTTTCTTT	CASSLEGLRMGTEAFF
TRBV10-1	.	TRBJ2-7	TRBD1	TGCGCCAGCAGTGAGGCCGGGACAGAGTATACCTACGAGCAGTACTTC	CASSEAGTEYTYEQYF
TRBV13	.	TRBJ1-2	TRBD1	TGTGCCAGCAGCCCGAGGACAGGGAGGGGTGATGGCTACACCTTC	CASSPRTGRGDGYTF
TRBV30	once	TRBJ2-7	TRBD1	TGTGCCTGGGACCGGGGACAGTTCTACGAGCAGTACTTC	CAWDRGQFYEQYF
TRBV11-2	few	TRBJ1-6	.	TGTGCCAGCAGCTTAGTTCGGGAGTCACCCCTCCACTTT	CASSLVRESPLHF
TRBV7-3	.	TRBJ1-1	.	TGTGCCAGCAGCCAGACGCAGGGAGGAACTGAAGCTTTCTTT	CASSQTQGGTEAFF
TRBV4-1	.	TRBJ1-4	.	TGCGCCAGCAGGACGATAGGACAGAGTAATGAAAAACTGTTTTTT	CASRTIGQSNEKLFF
TRBV25-1	.	TRBJ2-5	.	TGTGCCAGCAGTCAGGGGGGTCGGGAGACCCAGTACTTC	CASSQGGRETQYF
TRBV5-6	.	TRBJ1-1	.	TGTGCCAGCAGCCGGGCCCCGGGGGAAACTGAAGCTTTCTTT	CASSRAPGETEAFF
TRBV2	.	TRBJ2-7	.	TGTGCCAGTTCTGCGAACCGGGACAACGAGCAGTACTTC	CASSANRDNEQYF
TRBV6-1	.	TRBJ1-5	TRBD1	TGTGCCAGCGAACAGGGGGCAGGCAATCAGCCCCAGCATTTT	CASEQGAGNQPQHF
TRBV30	.	TRBJ1-5	.	TGTGCCTGGAGTGTAGACGGGGGATTCAATCAGCCCCAGCATTTT	CAWSVDGGFNQPQHF
TRBV19	.	TRBJ1-2	TRBD1	TGTGCCAGTAGTACCGGACAGGGGGACTATGGCTACACCTTC	CASSTGQGDYGYTF
TRBV20-1	few	TRBJ1-1	TRBD1	TGCAGTGTGGACAGGTTGGAAGCTTTCTTT	CSVDRLEAFF
TRBV2	once	TRBJ2-1	TRBD1	TGTGCCAGCCACCGGACAGGTAATGAGCAGTTCTTC	CASHRTGNEQFF
TRBV29-1	.	TRBJ2-5	TRBD2	TGCAGCGTTGATAGGCGTAGACTAGCGGGGAATCAAGAGACCCAGTACTTC	CSVDRRRLAGNQETQYF
TRBV29-1	.	TRBJ2-3	TRBD1	TGCAGCGTTGAGAAGGGGGCAGCTGATACGCAGTATTTT	CSVEKGAADTQYF
TRBV7-3	.	TRBJ2-2	.	TGTGCCAGCAGCTTAGCGGTGAACACCGGGGAGCTGTTTTTT	CASSLAVNTGELFF